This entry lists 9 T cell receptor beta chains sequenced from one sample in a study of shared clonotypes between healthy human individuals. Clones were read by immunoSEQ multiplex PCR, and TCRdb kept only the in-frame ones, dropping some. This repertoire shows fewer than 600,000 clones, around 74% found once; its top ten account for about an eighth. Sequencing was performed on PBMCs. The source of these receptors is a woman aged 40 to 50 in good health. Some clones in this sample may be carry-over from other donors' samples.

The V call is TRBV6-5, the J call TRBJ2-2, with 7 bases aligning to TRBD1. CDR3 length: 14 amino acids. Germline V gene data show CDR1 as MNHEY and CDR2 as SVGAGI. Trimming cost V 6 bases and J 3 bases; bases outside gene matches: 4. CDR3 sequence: CASREGTDTGELFF. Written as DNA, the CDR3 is TGTGCCAGCAGAGAGGGGACAGACACCGGGGAGCTGTTTTTT.

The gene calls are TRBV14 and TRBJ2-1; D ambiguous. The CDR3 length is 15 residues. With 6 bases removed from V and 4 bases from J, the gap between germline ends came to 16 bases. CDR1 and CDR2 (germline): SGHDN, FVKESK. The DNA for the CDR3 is TGTGCCAGCAGAAAGGTCACCGATTCTTACAATGAGCAGTTCTTC. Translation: CASRKVTDSYNEQFF.

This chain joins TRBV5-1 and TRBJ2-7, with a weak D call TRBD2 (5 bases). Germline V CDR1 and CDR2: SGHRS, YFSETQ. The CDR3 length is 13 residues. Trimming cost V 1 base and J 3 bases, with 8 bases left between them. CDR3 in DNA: TGCGCCAGCAGCTTGAGCGGATACTACGAGCAGTACTTC. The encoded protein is CASSLSGYYEQYF.

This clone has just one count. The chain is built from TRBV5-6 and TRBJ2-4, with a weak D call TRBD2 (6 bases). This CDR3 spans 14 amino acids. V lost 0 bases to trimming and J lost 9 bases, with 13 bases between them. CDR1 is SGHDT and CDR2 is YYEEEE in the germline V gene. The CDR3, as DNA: TGTGCCAGCAGCTTGGCGTTGACTAGTAGCATTCAGTACTTC. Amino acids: CASSLALTSSIQYF. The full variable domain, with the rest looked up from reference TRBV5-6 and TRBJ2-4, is DAGVTQSPTHLIKTRGQQVTLRCSPKSGHDTVSWYQQALGQGPQFIFQYYEEEERQRGNFPDRFSGHQFPNYSSELNVNALLLGDSALYLCASSLALTSSIQYFGAGTRLSVL.

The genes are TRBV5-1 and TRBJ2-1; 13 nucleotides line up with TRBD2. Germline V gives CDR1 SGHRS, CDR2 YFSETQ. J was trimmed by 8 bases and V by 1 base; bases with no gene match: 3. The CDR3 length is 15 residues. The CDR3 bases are TGCGCCAGCAGCTTGAGACTAGCGGGAGGAGATGAGCAGTTCTTC. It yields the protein CASSLRLAGGDEQFF.

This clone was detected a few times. The CDR3 nucleotides are TGTGCCAGCAGTTACAGGCGGGAGGTTCCCAATGAGCAGTTCTTC. It encodes CASSYRREVPNEQFF. The rearrangement joins TRBV6-7 to TRBJ2-1, with 8 bases identical to TRBD2. TRBV6-7 is an open reading frame whose function is uncertain. The CDR3 contains 15 residues. With 2 bases clipped from V and 6 bases from J, the junction kept 6 bases outside the gene matches.

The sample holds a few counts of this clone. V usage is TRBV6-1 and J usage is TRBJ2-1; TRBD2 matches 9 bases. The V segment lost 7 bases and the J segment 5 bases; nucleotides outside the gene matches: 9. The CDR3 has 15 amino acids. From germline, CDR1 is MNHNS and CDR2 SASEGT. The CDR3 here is CASTWGLAPDNEQFF. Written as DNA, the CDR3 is TGTGCCAGCACCTGGGGACTAGCACCTGACAATGAGCAGTTCTTC.

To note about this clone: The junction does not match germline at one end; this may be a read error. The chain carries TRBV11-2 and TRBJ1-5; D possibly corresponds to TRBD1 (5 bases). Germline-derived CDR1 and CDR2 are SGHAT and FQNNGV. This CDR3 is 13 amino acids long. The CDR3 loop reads CASSSGGDQPQHF. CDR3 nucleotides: TGTGCCAGCAGTTCCGGAGGGGATCAACCCCAGCATTTT.

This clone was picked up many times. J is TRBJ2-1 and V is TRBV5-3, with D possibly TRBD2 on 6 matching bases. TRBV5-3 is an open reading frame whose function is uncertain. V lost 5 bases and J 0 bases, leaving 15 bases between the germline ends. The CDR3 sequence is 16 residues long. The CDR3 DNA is TGTGCCAGAAGATTTACTAGCCGCAGCTCCTACAATGAGCAGTTCTTC. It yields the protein CARRFTSRSSYNEQFF.